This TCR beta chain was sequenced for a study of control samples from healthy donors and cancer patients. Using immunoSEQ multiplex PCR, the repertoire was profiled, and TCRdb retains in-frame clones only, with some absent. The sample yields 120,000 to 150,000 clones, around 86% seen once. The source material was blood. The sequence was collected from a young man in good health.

The CDR3 sequence is CASSSRPDGGLKNIQYF. The CDR3 coding sequence is TGTGCCAGCAGCTCCCGACCGGACGGGGGGCTTAAAAACATTCAGTACTTC. The V call is TRBV5-5, the J call TRBJ2-4; a weak D match, TRBD2 (7 bases). The V and J ends lost 3 bases and 4 bases respectively, with 20 bases between them. Looked up from germline, CDR1 is SGHKS and CDR2 is YYEKEE (reference sequence). The CDR3 length is 17 residues.